The 21 T cell receptor beta chains below all came from one sample that was sequenced in a study of memory CD4+ T cells and cytomegalovirus serostatus. The sort gate was single viable CD3+CD4+CD8-CD45RO+ cells for memory CD4+ T cells. Data came from immunoSEQ multiplex PCR; TCRdb stores just in-frame clones and leaves some out. The data hold 50,000 to 75,000 clones, with approximately 78% observed a single time. The sample was memory CD4+ T cells from blood. These TCRs come from an adult in good health and CMV-seronegative.

The chain recombines TRBV7-9 with TRBJ2-1; D may be TRBD2 (5 bases). Trimming left V 4 bases short and J 9 bases short, with 22 bases between. The CDR3 runs to 16 residues. Per the germline V gene, CDR1 is SEHNR and CDR2 is FQNEAQ (reference sequence). The CDR3 coding sequence is TGTGCCAGCAGCTCGTCCGGATGGGCTAGCCTGCGTGAGCAGTTCTTC. Translation gives CASSSSGWASLREQFF.

This clone occurred a few times. Other DNA sequences in this sample translate to the same CDR3. This rearrangement joins TRBV5-1 to TRBJ1-3; the D is unclear. CDR1 SGHRS and CDR2 YFSETQ come from the germline V gene. The V and J ends lost 0 bases and 0 bases respectively, with 7 bases between them. The length of the CDR3 is 15 residues. The CDR3 nucleotides read TGCGCCAGCAGCTTGGACGGGTCCTCTGGAAACACCATATATTTT. Translating gives CASSLDGSSGNTIYF. Based on the CDR3 plus reference TRBV5-1 and TRBJ1-3, the full variable domain is KAGVTQTPRYLIKTRGQQVTLSCSPISGHRSVSWYQQTPGQGLQFLFEYFSETQRNKGNFPGRFSGRQFSNSRSEMNVSTLELGDSALYLCASSLDGSSGNTIYFGEGSWLTVV.

This clone was counted only a few times. J is TRBJ1-1 and V is TRBV2, with D possibly being TRBD1 (5 bases). Germline CDR1 SNHLY, CDR2 FYNNEI. This CDR3 has 14 amino acids. V was cut by 6 bases and J by 4 bases, with 15 bases left in between. This CDR3 is CASSDPLRGTEAFF. CDR3 DNA sequence: TGTGCCAGCAGCGACCCACTGAGGGGCACTGAAGCTTTCTTT. Drawing the rest from reference TRBV2 and TRBJ1-1, the complete variable domain is EPEVTQTPSHQVTQMGQEVILRCVPISNHLYFYWYRQILGQKVEFLVSFYNNEISEKSEIFDDQFSVERPDGSNFTLKIRSTKLEDSAMYFCASSDPLRGTEAFFGQGTRLTVV.

The V and J genes are TRBV7-9 and TRBJ1-4, with D hard to call. Germline loops: CDR1 SEHNR, CDR2 FQNEAQ (reference sequence). V was shortened by 3 bases and J by 3 bases, with 14 bases between the two germline ends. The CDR3 consists of 16 residues. The chain's CDR3 is CASSLEGTVANEKLFF. In DNA form, the CDR3 reads TGTGCCAGCAGCTTGGAAGGAACGGTAGCTAATGAAAAACTGTTTTTT. The complete variable domain, with remaining parts taken from reference TRBV7-9 and TRBJ1-4, reads DTGVSQNPRHKITKRGQNVTFRCDPISEHNRLYWYRQTLGQGPEFLTYFQNEAQLEKSRLLSDRFSAERPKGSFSTLEIQRTEQGDSAMYLCASSLEGTVANEKLFFGSGTQLSVL.

The rearrangement joins TRBV5-6 to TRBJ2-7, with D possibly being TRBD2 (5 bases). Germline CDR1 and CDR2: SGHDT and YYEEEE. Trimming pared 0 bases from V and 6 bases from J, leaving 10 bases between. This CDR3 spans 13 amino acids. The CDR3 loop reads CASSLDLRAEQYF. In DNA, the CDR3 is TGTGCCAGCAGCTTGGACTTGAGGGCCGAGCAGTACTTC.

The rearrangement joins TRBV14 to TRBJ2-7; TRBD2 matches at 13 bases. The V segment lost 1 base and the J segment 2 bases; nucleotides outside the gene matches: 14. The CDR3 consists of 20 residues. Germline V lookup: CDR1 SGHDN, CDR2 FVKESK. The CDR3 DNA reads TGTGCCAGCAGCCAAGGAACAGGGAGACGGACTAGCGGGGGAACCTACGAGCAGTACTTC. Encoded protein: CASSQGTGRRTSGGTYEQYF.

This clone is a singleton in its sample. The V and J genes are TRBV4-2 and TRBJ1-2; the D gene is possibly TRBD1 (5 bases). Looked up from germline, CDR1 is LGHNA and CDR2 is YNFKEQ. CDR3 size: 15 residues. Trimming took 5 bases from V and 4 from J, leaving 17 bases between them. In DNA, the CDR3 is TGTGCCAGCAGCTTGGAATCAGTAGGGGCCTATGGCTACACCTTC. Translated, it gives CASSLESVGAYGYTF.

V gene TRBV7-9 combines with J gene TRBJ2-1; 8 bases are a match to TRBD2. V gave up 5 bases and J gave up 3 bases; unmatched junction bases: 15. Germline V gives CDR1 SEHNR, CDR2 FQNEAQ (reference sequence). The CDR3 is 18 residues long. The CDR3 here is CASSQSGGGLGDYNEQFF. DNA of the CDR3: TGTGCCAGCAGCCAGAGTGGGGGGGGACTAGGCGACTACAATGAGCAGTTCTTC.

The V gene is TRBV5-1, the J gene TRBJ1-3; D is possibly TRBD1 (5 bases). Trimming stripped 8 bases from V and 3 bases from J, with 15 bases between. The CDR3 is made up of 14 amino acids. Germline CDR1 and CDR2: SGHRS and YFSETQ. Here the CDR3 DNA reads TGCGCCAGTTCAATCGGAGGGGATGGAAACACCATATATTTT. Protein product: CASSIGGDGNTIYF.

This sequence joins TRBV5-5 and TRBJ2-3; 8 nucleotides align to TRBD1. The germline CDR1 and CDR2 sequences are SGHKS and YYEKEE (reference sequence). Trimming took 0 bases from V and 4 from J; bases not matched to a gene: 1. The length of the CDR3 is 14 residues. Here the CDR3 DNA reads TGTGCCAGCAGCTTGGCGACAGGGGCAGATACGCAGTATTTT. Translation gives CASSLATGADTQYF.

The genes are TRBV29-1 and TRBJ1-6; the D gene is possibly TRBD1 (5 bases). Trimming cost V 4 bases and J 10 bases, with 20 bases left between them. This CDR3 has 15 residues. CDR1 and CDR2 from the germline V gene are SQVTM and ANQGSEA. The CDR3 DNA is TGCAGCGTTGCCGCAGGTGGGGGGTTGCAGTCACCCCTCCACTTT. Translation gives CSVAAGGGLQSPLHF.

The chain employs TRBV6-1 and TRBJ2-3; D perhaps matches TRBD2 (6 bases). The germline V gene encodes CDR1 MNHNS and CDR2 SASEGT. There are 15 residues in the CDR3. Trimming cost V 5 bases and J 6 bases, with 18 bases left between them. DNA for the CDR3: TGTGCCAGCAGTCCACCGGGACGGGACTGGGATACGCAGTATTTT. This translates into CASSPPGRDWDTQYF.

This chain links TRBV5-1 with TRBJ1-5; D may be TRBD1 (6 bases). Trimming took off 3 bases at V and 3 bases at J, with 7 bases between the two ends. CDR1 is SGHRS and CDR2 is YFSETQ in the germline V gene. The CDR3 loop spans 13 amino acids. Here the CDR3 reads CASSWTVNQPQHF. The CDR3 coding sequence is TGCGCCAGCAGCTGGACAGTCAATCAGCCCCAGCATTTT.

V and J are TRBV5-1 and TRBJ2-4; no clear D gene. Trimming took off 0 bases at V and 1 base at J, with 17 bases between the two ends. This CDR3 has 18 amino acids. Germline V CDR1 and CDR2: SGHRS, YFSETQ. This CDR3 reads CASSLEPIRDSAKNIQYF. The CDR3 DNA is TGCGCCAGCAGCTTGGAACCTATTAGGGATTCGGCCAAAAACATTCAGTACTTC.

The chain links TRBV19 to TRBJ1-5; tentatively, D is TRBD1 (5 bases). Trimming stripped 4 bases from V and 3 bases from J, with 16 bases between. Germline-derived CDR1 and CDR2 are LNHDA and SQIVND (reference sequence). This CDR3 spans 16 amino acids. The CDR3 protein is CASSNPPGQFNQPQHF. CDR3 nucleotide sequence: TGTGCCAGTAGTAACCCCCCGGGGCAGTTCAATCAGCCCCAGCATTTT.

J is TRBJ2-7 and V is TRBV21-1; the D call TRBD1 from the table was never checked on the DNA. TRBV21-1 corresponds to a pseudogene. This CDR3 is 14 amino acids long. CDR3 bases: TGTGCCAGCATCGCAACCCCAGGCTTCTACGAGCAGTACTTC. The encoded protein is CASIATPGFYEQYF.

The table lists this clone with a count of one. J is TRBJ2-5 and V is TRBV4-1; 7 positions agree with TRBD1. V lost 0 bases and J lost 2; bases outside the gene matches: 15. Germline assignment: CDR1 MGHRA and CDR2 YSYEKL. This CDR3 is built from 19 residues. This CDR3 reads CASSQDGAGGTPAQETQYF. CDR3 bases: TGCGCCAGCAGCCAAGATGGGGCAGGGGGAACCCCAGCTCAAGAGACCCAGTACTTC.

The chain couples TRBV27 to TRBJ1-5, with no clear D. The germline gives CDR1 MNHEY, CDR2 SMNVEV (reference sequence). Trimming removed 4 bases at V and 0 bases at J, with 7 bases between. The CDR3 covers 14 residues. CDR3 residues: CASSSTSSNQPQHF. For the CDR3, the DNA is TGTGCCAGCAGTTCTACATCTAGCAATCAGCCCCAGCATTTT.

The DNA for the CDR3 is TGTGCCAGCAGAGGGACGGCTAGCAATCAGCCCCAGCATTTT. It is translated as CASRGTASNQPQHF. This chain joins TRBV2 and TRBJ1-5, with D possibly matching TRBD1 (5 bases). The CDR3 sequence is 14 residues long. Trimming took 6 bases from V and 0 from J, leaving 9 bases between them. CDR1 and CDR2 (germline): SNHLY, FYNNEI.

This clone was detected only a few times. This rearrangement joins TRBV9 to TRBJ1-2; D is unclear. Germline-derived CDR1 and CDR2 are SGDLS and YYNGEE. The V end was cut by 0 bases, the J end by 9 bases, with 18 bases between. This CDR3 comprises 15 residues. The CDR3 region has the DNA TGTGCCAGCAGCGTAGAAGAGGGCTCCGCTGCTCGCTACACCTTC. Protein sequence: CASSVEEGSAARYTF.

A word on this clone: The sample carries other DNA sequences with the same CDR3. V usage is TRBV18 and J usage is TRBJ2-1; the D is unclear. The V and J ends lost 1 base and 4 bases respectively, with 5 bases between them. This CDR3 contains 13 residues. Germline V gives CDR1 KGHSH, CDR2 LQKENI. The CDR3 here is CASSPQGYNEQFF. The CDR3 coding sequence is TGTGCCAGCTCACCACAGGGATACAATGAGCAGTTCTTC.